A single T cell receptor beta chain is shown here with its context. The data originate from a study of shared clonotypes between healthy human individuals. Tens of thousands of T cell genomes, or roughly 200 ng DNA, went into the sorted-subset replicate PCRs. Profiled with immunoSEQ multiplex PCR; TCRdb holds only in-frame clones, not every one. The table includes more than 2,000,000 clones, 90% to 95% detected once. The CDR3 has 17 residues. The ends lost 3 bases at V and 2 bases at J; junction bases unmatched: 7. Germline CDR1 is MNHEY and CDR2 is SMNVEV (reference sequence). CD45RA+ naive and CD45RA-negative memory subsets were separated from CD4+ cells.

The material sequenced was naive CD4+ T cells sorted from blood. The sample's subset: CD45RA+ positively selected. The origin of this receptor is a man between 18 and 35 years old in good health. This chain uses TRBV27 with TRBJ2-2, with 9 bases aligning to TRBD2. The CDR3 coding sequence is TGTGCCAGCAGTTTCAAGACTAGCGGCTTTAACACCGGGGAGCTGTTTTTT. Translated: CASSFKTSGFNTGELFF.